One and the same sample provided the 19 T cell receptor beta chains below, sequenced in a study of cytomegalovirus exposure and HLA in healthy donors. Sequencing was performed with immunoSEQ multiplex PCR; in TCRdb, only in-frame clones are kept and a portion is missing. The sample holds roughly 110,000 clones, about 87% seen once. The sequencing input was PBMCs. The receptor set was obtained from a woman younger than 35 in good health and CMV-seropositive.

J is TRBJ1-1 and V is TRBV19, with TRBD1 matching over 8 bases. CDR1 LNHDA and CDR2 SQIVND come from the germline V gene (reference sequence). The CDR3 is made up of 16 amino acids. The J segment lost 7 bases and the V segment lost 5 bases, leaving 15 bases of the junction unmatched. In DNA form, the CDR3 reads TGTGCCAGTAGTTCCAGGACAGGGATTTTCCTTAGTGAAGCTTTCTTT. Translation gives CASSSRTGIFLSEAFF.

J is TRBJ2-1 and V is TRBV19; 7 bases line up with TRBD1. The CDR3 has 17 amino acids. Germline lookup yields CDR1 LNHDA and CDR2 SQIVND (reference sequence). V lost 10 bases to trimming and J lost 0 bases; unmatched junction nucleotides: 15. CDR3 loop: CATTPGQKSYSYNEQFF. In nucleotides, the CDR3 is TGTGCCACCACTCCGGGACAGAAATCTTACTCCTACAATGAGCAGTTCTTC.

The CDR3 bases are TGTGCCAGCAGTCCATCATCCAGGGCAGGGAACACTGAAGCTTTCTTT. Translated, it gives CASSPSSRAGNTEAFF. The genes are TRBV28 and TRBJ1-1, with D perhaps TRBD1 (5 bases). Trimming left V 5 bases short and J 1 base short, with 17 bases between. Germline V gene sequence: CDR1 MDHEN, CDR2 SYDVKM. This CDR3 region has 16 residues.

This chain connects TRBV11-2 to TRBJ2-3; 9 nucleotides agree with TRBD2. CDR1 and CDR2 (germline): SGHAT, FQNNGV. CDR3 length equals 14 residues. Trimming took 3 bases from V and 5 from J; bases not matched to a gene: 3. CDR3 nucleotides: TGTGCCAGCAGCTTCCTAGCGGGGCAAGATACGCAGTATTTT. Its protein product is CASSFLAGQDTQYF.

The gene calls are TRBV28 and TRBJ1-2; maybe TRBD1 (5 bases). The germline V gene encodes CDR1 MDHEN and CDR2 SYDVKM. The V gene lost 6 bases and the J gene lost 3 bases, with 17 bases spanning the gap. The CDR3 spans 15 residues. CDR3 bases: TGTGCCAGCAGGGGACTGGGAGGGGCGGACTATGGCTACACCTTC. Encoded protein: CASRGLGGADYGYTF.

The chain recombines TRBV2 with TRBJ2-2; a weak D match, TRBD1 (5 bases). Germline V lookup: CDR1 SNHLY, CDR2 FYNNEI. Trimming pared 7 bases from V and 2 bases from J, leaving 11 bases between. The CDR3 covers 14 residues. The CDR3 nucleotides are TGTGCCAGCAAGGATGGACACAACACCGGGGAGCTGTTTTTT. Protein: CASKDGHNTGELFF.

The V and J genes are TRBV28 and TRBJ2-2, with D perhaps TRBD2 (7 bases). This CDR3 comprises 15 residues. The V end was cut by 8 bases, the J end by 5 bases, with 18 bases between. Per the germline V gene, CDR1 is MDHEN and CDR2 is SYDVKM. The CDR3 is CASLSRGGRTGELFF. CDR3 DNA: TGTGCCAGCCTTTCGAGGGGGGGCCGAACCGGGGAGCTGTTTTTT.

The chain uses TRBV25-1 and TRBJ1-6; D gene uncertain. Between the trimmed V and J ends, which lost 1 base and 3 bases, there was a span of 4 bases. This CDR3 comprises 14 residues. Germline CDR1 and CDR2: MGHDK and SYGVNS. CDR3 bases: TGTGCCAGCAGTGAATCCGGCTATAATTCACCCCTCCACTTT. Protein: CASSESGYNSPLHF.

This clone was picked up one time. This sequence joins TRBV28 and TRBJ2-7; a weak D match, TRBD2 (5 bases). Germline CDR1 and CDR2: MDHEN and SYDVKM. The CDR3 sequence is 13 residues long. V was pared by 4 bases and J by 2 bases, with 9 bases between. The CDR3 bases are TGTGCCAGCAGTTCGGAGGCAACCTACGAGCAGTACTTC. It codes for CASSSEATYEQYF.

The chain employs TRBV6-1 and TRBJ1-5; 10 bases line up with TRBD1. The CDR3 consists of 15 residues. The V gene end was trimmed by 1 base and the J gene end by 6 bases; junction bases not matched to a gene: 3. Germline CDR1 reads MNHNS; CDR2 reads SASEGT. CDR3 DNA sequence: TGTGCCAGCAGTGAAGGGACAGGGGGGTCTCAGCCCCAGCATTTT. Translated, it gives CASSEGTGGSQPQHF.

V usage is TRBV2 and J usage is TRBJ1-1, with D tentatively TRBD1 (5 bases). The CDR3 has 14 residues. The germline gives CDR1 SNHLY, CDR2 FYNNEI. V lost 5 bases and J 2 bases, leaving 12 bases between the germline ends. CDR3 loop: CASSRQGLNTEAFF. In DNA, the CDR3 is TGTGCCAGCAGTAGGCAGGGCCTTAACACTGAAGCTTTCTTT. Together with reference TRBV2 and TRBJ1-1, the CDR3 gives the full variable domain: EPEVTQTPSHQVTQMGQEVILRCVPISNHLYFYWYRQILGQKVEFLVSFYNNEISEKSEIFDDQFSVERPDGSNFTLKIRSTKLEDSAMYFCASSRQGLNTEAFFGQGTRLTVV.

Notes on this clone: Other DNA sequences from this sample encode an identical CDR3 as well. The rearrangement joins TRBV28 to TRBJ1-2; 7 bases are shared with TRBD1. This CDR3 has 13 amino acids. V lost 6 bases and J lost 2; bases outside the gene matches: 3. CDR1 is MDHEN, CDR2 SYDVKM, per germline. The CDR3 region has the DNA TGTGCCAGCAGCCCGGACAGGAACTATGGCTACACCTTC. Translation gives CASSPDRNYGYTF.

The rearrangement links TRBV9 to TRBJ2-5, with 10 bases fitting TRBD1. The length of the CDR3 is 16 residues. Germline loops: CDR1 SGDLS, CDR2 YYNGEE. Trimming removed 2 bases from V and 5 bases from J; junction bases left unmatched: 9. The CDR3 here is CASSVRQGADVETQYF. CDR3 bases: TGTGCCAGCAGCGTCCGACAGGGGGCTGACGTGGAGACCCAGTACTTC.

V usage is TRBV7-8 and J usage is TRBJ2-1, with D maybe TRBD1 (5 bases). The germline V and J ends were trimmed by 1 base and 6 bases, with 7 bases remaining between them. Per germline, CDR1 SGHVS and CDR2 FQNEAQ. The CDR3 consists of 13 residues. The CDR3 bases are TGTGCCAGCAGCTTAGGGGGCCCCAATGAGCAGTTCTTC. This codes for CASSLGGPNEQFF.

This chain links TRBV28 with TRBJ2-5, with 8 bases aligning to TRBD2. Per the germline V gene, CDR1 is MDHEN and CDR2 is SYDVKM. The CDR3 runs 16 residues. V was clipped by 5 bases and J by 2 bases; unmatched bases: 10. CDR3 protein: CASSQARLAQQETQYF. Here the CDR3 DNA reads TGTGCCAGCAGTCAGGCTCGACTAGCGCAACAAGAGACCCAGTACTTC.

V is TRBV28 and J is TRBJ2-2; possibly TRBD1 for D (5 bases). The CDR3 consists of 17 residues. Germline V gene data show CDR1 as MDHEN and CDR2 as SYDVKM. Trimming left V 1 base short and J 1 base short, with 13 bases between. CDR3 amino acids: CASSLLVYGQNTGELFF. CDR3 nucleotide sequence: TGTGCCAGCAGTTTATTGGTTTACGGACAGAACACCGGGGAGCTGTTTTTT.

V usage is TRBV11-3 and J usage is TRBJ1-1; the match to TRBD1 covers 8 bases. This CDR3 is built from 14 residues. Per germline, CDR1 SGHNT and CDR2 YENEEA. V was clipped by 5 bases and J by 11 bases; unmatched bases: 13. CDR3 amino acids: CASSRGTGAGEAFF. CDR3 nucleotides: TGTGCCAGCAGCCGCGGGACAGGAGCCGGGGAGGCTTTCTTT. Full variable domain (rest looked up from reference TRBV11-3 and TRBJ1-1): EAGVVQSPRYKIIEKKQPVAFWCNPISGHNTLYWYLQNLGQGPELLIRYENEEAVDDSQLPKDRFSAERLKGVDSTLKIQPAELGDSAVYLCASSRGTGAGEAFFGQGTRLTVV.

This chain connects TRBV19 to TRBJ2-3; perhaps TRBD2 as D (5 bases). The CDR3 covers 14 residues. V was cut by 6 bases and J by 2 bases, with 12 bases left in between. Germline-derived CDR1 and CDR2 are LNHDA and SQIVND (reference sequence). The CDR3 nucleotides are TGTGCCAGTAGACCGGGATCTGTCACAGATACGCAGTATTTT. Its translation: CASRPGSVTDTQYF.

This clone has a single count. This rearrangement joins TRBV2 to TRBJ2-2; TRBD1 is a possible D gene (6 bases). This CDR3 is 14 amino acids long. Per germline, CDR1 SNHLY and CDR2 FYNNEI. Trimming took off 6 bases at V and 5 bases at J, with 13 bases between the two ends. CDR3 sequence: CASRREQGTGELFF. The CDR3 nucleotides read TGTGCCAGCAGGAGGGAGCAGGGGACCGGGGAGCTGTTTTTT. Looking up the rest from reference TRBV2 and TRBJ2-2 gives the full variable domain: EPEVTQTPSHQVTQMGQEVILRCVPISNHLYFYWYRQILGQKVEFLVSFYNNEISEKSEIFDDQFSVERPDGSNFTLKIRSTKLEDSAMYFCASRREQGTGELFFGEGSRLTVL.